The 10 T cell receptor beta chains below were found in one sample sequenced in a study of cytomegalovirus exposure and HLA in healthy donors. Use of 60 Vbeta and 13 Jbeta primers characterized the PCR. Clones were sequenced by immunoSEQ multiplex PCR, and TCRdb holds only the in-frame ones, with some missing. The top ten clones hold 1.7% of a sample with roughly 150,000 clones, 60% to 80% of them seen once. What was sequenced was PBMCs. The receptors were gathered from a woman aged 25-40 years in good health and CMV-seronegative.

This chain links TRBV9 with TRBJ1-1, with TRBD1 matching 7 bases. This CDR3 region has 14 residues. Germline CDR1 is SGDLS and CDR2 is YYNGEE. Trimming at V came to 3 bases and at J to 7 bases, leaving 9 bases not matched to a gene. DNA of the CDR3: TGTGCCAGCAGCGGACAGGGTATTATCGGTGAAGCTTTCTTT. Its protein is CASSGQGIIGEAFF.

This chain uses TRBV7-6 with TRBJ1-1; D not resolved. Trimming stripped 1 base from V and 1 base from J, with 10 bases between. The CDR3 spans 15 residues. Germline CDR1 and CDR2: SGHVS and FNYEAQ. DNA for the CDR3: TGTGCCAGCAGCTTAGAGTATGCAGGGAACACTGAAGCTTTCTTT. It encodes CASSLEYAGNTEAFF.

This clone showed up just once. CDR3 sequence (DNA): TGTGCCAGCAGACTTCGGGACTTACCACAAGAGACCCAGTACTTC. This codes for CASRLRDLPQETQYF. The J gene is TRBJ2-5, the V gene TRBV6-1, with D possibly TRBD2 on 6 matching bases. The ends were cut back, 6 bases at V and 2 bases at J, with 16 bases in the middle. CDR1 is MNHNS, CDR2 SASEGT, per germline. The CDR3 loop spans 15 amino acids.

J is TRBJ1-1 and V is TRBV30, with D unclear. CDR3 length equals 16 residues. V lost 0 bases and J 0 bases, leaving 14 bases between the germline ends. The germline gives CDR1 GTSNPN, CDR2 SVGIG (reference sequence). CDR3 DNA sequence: TGTGCCTGGAGTGTAGAGGGCAACCTCATGAACACTGAAGCTTTCTTT. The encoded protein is CAWSVEGNLMNTEAFF.

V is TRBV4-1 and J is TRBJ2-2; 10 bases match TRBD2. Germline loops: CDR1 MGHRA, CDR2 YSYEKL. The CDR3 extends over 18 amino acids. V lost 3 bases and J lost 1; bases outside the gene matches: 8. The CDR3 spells CASSQGLAGVLNTGELFF. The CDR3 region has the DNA TGCGCCAGCAGCCAGGGGCTAGCGGGGGTTCTGAACACCGGGGAGCTGTTTTTT.

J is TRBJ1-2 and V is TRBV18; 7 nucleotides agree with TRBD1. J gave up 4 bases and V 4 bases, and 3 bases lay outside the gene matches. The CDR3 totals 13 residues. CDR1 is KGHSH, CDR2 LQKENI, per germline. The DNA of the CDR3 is TGTGCCAGCTCACTTCGGGACAGCTATGGCTACACCTTC. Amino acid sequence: CASSLRDSYGYTF.

The CDR3 DNA reads as TGCGCCAGCAGCTTGACAGTAGCGGGGGACTACGAGCAGTACTTC. This sequence encodes CASSLTVAGDYEQYF. The chain links TRBV5-1 to TRBJ2-7; TRBD2 matches at 9 bases. The V segment lost 1 base and the J segment 3 bases; nucleotides outside the gene matches: 5. CDR3 length equals 15 residues. From germline, CDR1 is SGHRS and CDR2 YFSETQ.

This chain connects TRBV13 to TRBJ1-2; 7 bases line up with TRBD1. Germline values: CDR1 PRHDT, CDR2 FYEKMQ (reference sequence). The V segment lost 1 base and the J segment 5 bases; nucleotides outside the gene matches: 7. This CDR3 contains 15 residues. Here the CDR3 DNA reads TGTGCCAGCAGCTTAGCCCTGGGACAGAGTTATGGCTACACCTTC. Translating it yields CASSLALGQSYGYTF.

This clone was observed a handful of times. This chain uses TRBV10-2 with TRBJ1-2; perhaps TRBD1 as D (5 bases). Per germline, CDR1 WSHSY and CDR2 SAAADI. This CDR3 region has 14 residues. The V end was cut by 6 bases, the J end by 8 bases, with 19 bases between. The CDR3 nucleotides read TGCGCCAGCAGCGATCTACGGACATTAGGAGGCTACACCTTC. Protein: CASSDLRTLGGYTF.

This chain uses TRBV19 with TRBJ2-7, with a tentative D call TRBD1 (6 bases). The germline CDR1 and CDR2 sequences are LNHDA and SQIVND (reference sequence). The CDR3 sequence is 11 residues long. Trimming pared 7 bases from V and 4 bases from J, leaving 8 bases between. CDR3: CASTQGYEQYF. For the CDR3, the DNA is TGTGCCAGTACACAGGGATACGAGCAGTACTTC.